This T cell receptor (beta chain) derives from a study of blood T cell repertoires in COVID-19. In the study overall: Sites in the United States, Italy and Spain provided acute and convalescent COVID-19 samples. PBMCs, B-cell-depleted T cells, or T cells provided the cDNA or gDNA that made up the material.

V was pared by 0 bases and J by 0 bases, with 16 bases between. In germline, CDR1 is SGHRS, CDR2 YFSETQ. The CDR3 is 19 residues long. How the authors handled the data: The authors estimated nucleated cell counts from reference gene primer amplification. The repertoire was sequenced with immunoSEQ multiplex PCR; TCRdb's copy has only in-frame clones and lacks some. The DNA was the basis for D and trimming; V, J and clone size are from that table. The data contain around 150,000 clones, 80% to 90% of them singletons. V gene TRBV5-1 combines with J gene TRBJ1-6, with D unresolved. The sequence was obtained from a man in his 60s with acute or convalescent COVID-19. Material for sequencing was peripheral blood. The CDR3 sequence is CASSLERVSRSSYNSPLHF. CDR3 nucleotides: TGCGCCAGCAGCTTGGAACGGGTTTCTAGAAGCTCCTATAATTCACCCCTCCACTTT. Combining the CDR3 with reference TRBV5-1 and TRBJ1-6 gives the whole variable domain KAGVTQTPRYLIKTRGQQVTLSCSPISGHRSVSWYQQTPGQGLQFLFEYFSETQRNKGNFPGRFSGRQFSNSRSEMNVSTLELGDSALYLCASSLERVSRSSYNSPLHFGNGTRLTVT.